A selection of T cell receptor beta chains follows, all from one sample in a study of T cell responses to AZD1222 COVID-19 vaccine. Sequenced by immunoSEQ multiplex PCR; TCRdb stores in-frame clones only, minus some. The top ten clones hold around 2.5% of a sample with 150,000 to 200,000 clones, around 87% of them seen once. Sequencing used peripheral blood, obtained on day 0 of MenACWY control vaccination. All receptors come from an adult in good health. Both conserved end residues are part of each CDR3. D genes are given only for firm matches. Expanded clones get a size class; other rows say once, few or many, or leave the size out.

j_call v_call clone_size d_call cdr3_aa cdr3_nt
TRBJ2-3 TRBV7-2 - TRBD2 CASSFIAGSGDTQYF TGTGCCAGCAGCTTCATAGCGGGATCCGGAGATACGCAGTATTTT
TRBJ2-1 TRBV13 - - CASSLGMNEQFF TGTGCCAGCAGCTTAGGAATGAATGAGCAGTTCTTC
TRBJ2-1 TRBV7-8 - TRBD2 CASSLGQTSGSGNEQFF TGTGCCAGCAGCTTAGGCCAGACTAGCGGGAGTGGTAATGAGCAGTTCTTC
TRBJ1-2 TRBV7-9 - TRBD1 CASSLGAGGGRYGYTF TGTGCCAGCAGCTTAGGGGCAGGGGGCGGACGGTATGGCTACACCTTC
TRBJ2-5 TRBV5-4 - TRBD1 CASSRAGQGVTQYF TGTGCCAGCAGCCGGGCGGGACAGGGGGTGACCCAGTACTTC
TRBJ2-7 TRBV7-9 once TRBD2 CASSGTGTSSYEQYF TGTGCCAGCAGCGGAACCGGGACTAGCTCTTACGAGCAGTACTTC
TRBJ2-2 TRBV4-1 - - CASSQEIGNTGELFF TGCGCCAGCAGCCAAGAAATCGGGAACACCGGGGAGCTGTTTTTT
TRBJ1-5 TRBV5-6 - - CASSLFRGGNQPQHF TGTGCCAGCAGCTTGTTCAGGGGCGGCAATCAGCCCCAGCATTTT
TRBJ1-6 TRBV2 - - CASVTPWVRPPLHF TGTGCCAGCGTCACCCCCTGGGTCCGCCCTCCCCTCCACTTT
TRBJ2-2 TRBV2 - TRBD1 CASSGTGAAGELFF TGTGCCAGCAGTGGGACAGGGGCCGCCGGGGAGCTGTTTTTT
TRBJ1-5 TRBV28 - - CASSSDRGAFQPQHF TGTGCCAGCAGCTCCGACAGAGGGGCATTTCAGCCCCAGCATTTT
TRBJ2-6 TRBV5-1 - - CASRADGSGANVLTF TGCGCCAGCAGGGCGGACGGCTCTGGGGCCAACGTCCTGACTTTC
TRBJ2-1 TRBV7-9 - - CASSLRQVTYNEQFF TGTGCCAGCAGCCTAAGACAGGTTACCTACAATGAGCAGTTCTTC
TRBJ1-2 TRBV5-1 - - CASSLAIGGYGYTF TGCGCCAGCAGCTTGGCAATCGGCGGATATGGCTACACCTTC